This T cell receptor beta chain is drawn from a study of CXCR3-negative and CXCR3-positive naive CD8 T cells. Regarding this clonotype: The antigen is not known.

The germline CDR1 and CDR2 sequences are DFQATT and SNEGSKA (reference sequence). The CDR3 runs 15 residues. The study's findings and limits: Similar TRBV-TRBJ gene usage was seen in naive CXCR3-negative and CXCR3-positive cells, but not in memory cells. Researchers report that CXCR3-positive naive cells carry more hydrophobic TRB CDR3s than CXCR3-negative naive cells.

TRB cDNA libraries were made by UMI-labeled 5' RACE. Reanalyzing the 5' RACE reads, TCRdb keeps one entry per CDR3 protein, without DNA. The table for this sample gives some 60,000 distinct CDR3 sequences. Naive CD8+ T cells showed a CD45RO-CCR7+CD27+CD95- phenotype. The origin of this receptor is a human donor in good health. Some clones in this sample may be carry-over from other donors' samples. Sequencing used naive CXCR3+ CD8+ T cells from blood. Subset reported: CD45RO-CCR7+CD27+CD95- naive CD8+ T cells expressing CXCR3 (TNR3+). The chain combines TRBV20-1 with TRBJ2-3; the TCRdb call, TRBD1, lacks DNA for checking. The CDR3 sequence is CSASPRAGDTDTQYF.